Below are 21 T cell receptor beta chains sequenced from a single sample in a study of T cell responses to AZD1222 COVID-19 vaccine. Libraries were prepared by immunoSEQ multiplex PCR; TCRdb keeps only in-frame clonotypes and omits some of them. The sample shows some 120,000 clones, about 93% of them seen only once. Sequenced material: peripheral blood, taken on day 0 of AZD1222 vaccination. The receptors originated from an adult in good health.

The chain's CDR3 is CASSDRGQPQHF. As DNA, the CDR3 is TGTGCCAGCAGTGATAGGGGGCAGCCCCAGCATTTT. The gene calls are TRBV2 and TRBJ1-5; possible D gene TRBD1, 6 bases. With 3 bases removed from V and 7 bases from J, the gap between germline ends came to 7 bases. Germline assignment: CDR1 SNHLY and CDR2 FYNNEI. This CDR3 has 12 amino acids.

This sequence joins TRBV9 and TRBJ1-2, with 9 bases lining up with TRBD1. The CDR3 runs to 16 residues. V shed 0 bases and J 6 bases; nucleotides not matched to a gene: 9. Looked up from germline, CDR1 is SGDLS and CDR2 is YYNGEE. The CDR3 DNA is TGTGCCAGCAGCGTAGAGGACAGGGGCCTTCTTGATGGCTACACCTTC. Protein sequence: CASSVEDRGLLDGYTF.

This chain links TRBV18 with TRBJ2-5, with 10 positions matching TRBD1. The germline V gene has CDR1 KGHSH and CDR2 LQKENI. CDR3 length: 15 residues. V trimming: 3 bases; J trimming: 2 bases; junction bases outside the gene matches: 3. The CDR3 coding sequence is TGTGCCAGCTCACCCGGGACAGGGGAACAAGAGACCCAGTACTTC. Residues: CASSPGTGEQETQYF.

V is TRBV19 and J is TRBJ1-2; D remains ambiguous. The CDR3 spans 14 residues. The V gene's germline CDR1 is LNHDA and CDR2 SQIVND (reference sequence). V was cut by 1 base and J by 0 bases, with 6 bases left in between. The CDR3 spells CASSIVRANYGYTF. The CDR3 bases are TGTGCCAGTAGTATAGTCAGAGCTAACTATGGCTACACCTTC.

The rearrangement uses TRBV5-4 and TRBJ2-5; D possibly uses TRBD1 or TRBD2 (6 bases each). The CDR3 is 15 amino acids. Germline CDR1 is SGHNT and CDR2 is YYREEE (reference sequence). V dropped 5 bases and J dropped 2 bases, with 16 bases sitting between them. CDR3: CASRAAWRGQETQYF. The DNA of the CDR3 is TGTGCCAGCAGGGCGGCGTGGAGGGGGCAAGAGACCCAGTACTTC. Complete variable domain (other parts from reference TRBV5-4 and TRBJ2-5): ETGVTQSPTHLIKTRGQQVTLRCSSQSGHNTVSWYQQALGQGPQFIFQYYREEENGRGNFPPRFSGLQFPNYSSELNVNALELDDSALYLCASRAAWRGQETQYFGPGTRLLVL.

The chain couples TRBV18 to TRBJ1-4, with D possibly being TRBD1 (5 bases). V dropped 5 bases and J dropped 8 bases, with 12 bases sitting between them. The CDR3 covers 13 residues. Germline CDR1 reads KGHSH; CDR2 reads LQKENI. Here the CDR3 reads CASSWDRFEKLFF. CDR3 coding DNA: TGTGCCAGCTCATGGGACCGCTTCGAAAAACTGTTTTTT.

The chain links TRBV2 to TRBJ2-5; the D is unclear. CDR3 length equals 13 residues. V was pared by 4 bases and J by 2 bases, with 8 bases between. Looked up from germline, CDR1 is SNHLY and CDR2 is FYNNEI. As DNA, the CDR3 is TGTGCCAGCAGTGTTATAGAGCAAGAGACCCAGTACTTC. Its protein is CASSVIEQETQYF.

The V and J genes are TRBV29-1 and TRBJ2-1; perhaps TRBD2 as D (7 bases). CDR1 SQVTM and CDR2 ANQGSEA come from the germline V gene. The V and J ends lost 6 bases and 15 bases respectively, with 15 bases between them. The CDR3 totals 10 residues. The CDR3 bases are TGCAGCGTCACAAGGGGGGGCCTGTTCTTC. Translating it yields CSVTRGGLFF.

The chain uses TRBV5-1 and TRBJ1-1, with 9 nucleotides matching TRBD1. With 3 bases clipped from V and 1 base from J, the junction kept 4 bases outside the gene matches. The CDR3 is 15 amino acids. The V gene's germline CDR1 is SGHRS and CDR2 YFSETQ. The CDR3 DNA follows: TGCGCCAGCAGCTCTGGGACAGGGTGGAACACTGAAGCTTTCTTT. Protein: CASSSGTGWNTEAFF.

This clone was detected once. This chain uses TRBV19 with TRBJ1-4; 7 bases are a match to TRBD1. V was clipped by 7 bases and J by 5 bases; unmatched bases: 7. Germline V gives CDR1 LNHDA, CDR2 SQIVND (reference sequence). The CDR3 is 14 amino acids. This CDR3 reads CASKEGQLNEKLFF. The DNA of the CDR3 is TGTGCCAGTAAAGAGGGACAGCTCAATGAAAAACTGTTTTTT.

The chain links TRBV4-1 to TRBJ1-5; D remains ambiguous. The length of the CDR3 is 15 residues. Germline CDR1 reads MGHRA; CDR2 reads YSYEKL. The ends were cut back, 0 bases at V and 4 bases at J, with 10 bases in the middle. CDR3 coding DNA: TGCGCCAGCAGCCAAGATTGGGGAGGGAATCAGCCCCAGCATTTT. Translating it yields CASSQDWGGNQPQHF.

Written as DNA, the CDR3 is TGTGCCAGCAGCCTACACTCCTATGGCTACACCTTC. It specifies CASSLHSYGYTF. V and J are TRBV3-1 (or the pseudogene TRBV3-2) and TRBJ1-2; D is uncertain. V was cut by 4 bases and J by 4 bases, with 7 bases left in between. Germline loops: CDR1 LGHDT, CDR2 YNNKEL (reference sequence). The CDR3 length is 12 residues.

V usage is TRBV7-2 and J usage is TRBJ2-7; 9 bases agree with TRBD1. Looked up from germline, CDR1 is SGHTA and CDR2 is FQGNSA. CDR3 length: 14 residues. With V trimmed by 1 base and J by 3 bases, 1 base remained unmatched. The CDR3 region is CASSLVGQGYEQYF. CDR3 nucleotide sequence: TGTGCCAGCAGCTTAGTGGGACAGGGCTACGAGCAGTACTTC. The complete variable domain, with remaining parts taken from reference TRBV7-2 and TRBJ2-7, reads GAGVSQSPSNKVTEKGKDVELRCDPISGHTALYWYRQSLGQGLEFLIYFQGNSAPDKSGLPSDRFSAERTGGSVSTLTIQRTQQEDSAVYLCASSLVGQGYEQYFGPGTRLTVT.

V and J are TRBV6-5 and TRBJ1-5; no firm D call. The germline gives CDR1 MNHEY, CDR2 SVGAGI. Trimming took off 0 bases at V and 1 base at J, with 7 bases between the two ends. The CDR3 totals 15 residues. CDR3: CASSYSKQSNQPQHF. Written as DNA, the CDR3 is TGTGCCAGCAGTTACTCTAAACAGAGCAATCAGCCCCAGCATTTT.

Details on this clone: In the same sample, other DNA sequences code for this CDR3. V gene TRBV3-1 (or the pseudogene TRBV3-2) combines with J gene TRBJ2-7; D may be TRBD1 (6 bases). CDR3 size: 13 residues. V was pared by 1 base and J by 2 bases, with 6 bases between. Germline V gene sequence: CDR1 LGHDT, CDR2 YNNKEL (reference sequence). DNA for the CDR3: TGTGCCAGCAGCCAAGGGACAGCCTACGAGCAGTACTTC. This sequence encodes CASSQGTAYEQYF.

The chain recombines TRBV4-2 with TRBJ1-1, with 9 bases fitting TRBD1. V shed 0 bases, J shed 6 bases, and the junction held 2 bases outside the gene matches. The CDR3 contains 14 residues. Per the germline V gene, CDR1 is LGHNA and CDR2 is YNFKEQ. The CDR3 DNA is TGTGCCAGCAGCCAAGAAGGGACAGGGTCTGAAGCTTTCTTT. Its translation: CASSQEGTGSEAFF.

Regarding this clone: A read error is possible here, since a much larger clone lies one base away. The same CDR3 can be traced to other DNA sequences in this sample. The CDR3 nucleotides are TGTGCCAGCAGCTTACTCGACACTGAAGCTTTCTTT. Translation gives CASSLLDTEAFF. V and J are TRBV7-9 and TRBJ1-1, with D uncertain. The CDR3 runs to 12 residues. Germline V gives CDR1 SEHNR, CDR2 FQNEAQ (reference sequence). V lost 2 bases, J lost 3 bases, and 4 bases lay in between.

CDR3 in DNA: TGTGCCAGCAGTTACTCTTATCAGGCGTCTGAAGCTTTCTTT. It yields the protein CASSYSYQASEAFF. This chain joins TRBV6-5 and TRBJ1-1; D unresolved. The CDR3 extends over 14 amino acids. Germline V CDR1 and CDR2: MNHEY, SVGAGI. Trimming left V 0 bases short and J 6 bases short, with 11 bases between.

J is TRBJ1-2 and V is TRBV11-2; 8 bases fit TRBD1. Trimming cost V 5 bases and J 5 bases; bases outside gene matches: 10. This CDR3 comprises 15 residues. Germline V lookup: CDR1 SGHAT, CDR2 FQNNGV. The CDR3 region is CASSQGAPTLYGYTF. The CDR3 DNA sequence: TGTGCCAGCAGCCAGGGGGCGCCCACCTTATATGGCTACACCTTC.

This clone was observed once. This sequence joins TRBV13 and TRBJ1-2; D remains ambiguous. The CDR3 is made up of 13 amino acids. The germline V and J ends were trimmed by 6 bases and 6 bases, with 14 bases remaining between them. CDR1 and CDR2 (germline): PRHDT, FYEKMQ (reference sequence). The CDR3 reads CASSLGVLHGYTF. CDR3 DNA sequence: TGTGCCAGCAGTCTTGGGGTTTTGCATGGCTACACCTTC.

This sequence joins TRBV6-6 and TRBJ1-1; a possible D gene is TRBD1 (5 bases). Deletions cut 3 bases from V and 1 base from J, with 9 bases between. CDR3 size: 14 residues. Germline V gene data show CDR1 as MNHNY and CDR2 as SVGAGI (reference sequence). DNA of the CDR3: TGTGCCAGCAGTTATTGGGACCGGAACACTGAAGCTTTCTTT. It is translated as CASSYWDRNTEAFF.